Shown below are 27 T cell receptor beta chains from a single sample sequenced in a study of shared clonotypes between healthy human individuals. Positively selected for CCR7, the CD45RO-negative cells used as naive CD8 cells excluded terminally differentiated effector memory CD45RA+ cells. The data were produced by immunoSEQ multiplex PCR, yet TCRdb's version contains in-frame clones alone and is incomplete. The table records some 2.1 million clones, approximately 94% of them present only once. Material: naive CD8+ T cells sorted from blood. The receptors come from a young man in good health.

The genes are TRBV6-6 and TRBJ1-6, with 9 bases identical to TRBD1. Looked up from germline, CDR1 is MNHNY and CDR2 is SVGAGI (reference sequence). The CDR3 loop spans 14 amino acids. V trimming: 6 bases; J trimming: 10 bases; junction bases outside the gene matches: 7. The CDR3 DNA reads TGTGCCAGCAGCCCCACAGGGGGCGGATCACCCCTCCACTTT. Its protein is CASSPTGGGSPLHF.

V gene TRBV7-8 combines with J gene TRBJ1-1; D gene ambiguous. The CDR3 contains 13 residues. The germline CDR1 and CDR2 sequences are SGHVS and FQNEAQ. V was cut by 2 bases and J by 1 base, with 5 bases left in between. The CDR3 nucleotides are TGTGCCAGCAGCTTATATCCGAACACTGAAGCTTTCTTT. Translated, it gives CASSLYPNTEAFF.

With respect to this clone: Distinct nucleotide sequences in the sample also encode this CDR3. The chain uses TRBV27 and TRBJ1-2, with D maybe TRBD1 (6 bases). The V end lost 0 bases, the J end lost 2 bases, and 7 bases lay between the germline ends. There are 14 residues in the CDR3. Per the germline V gene, CDR1 is MNHEY and CDR2 is SMNVEV (reference sequence). CDR3 loop: CASSLSTGNYGYTF. The CDR3, as DNA: TGTGCCAGCAGTTTATCTACAGGGAACTATGGCTACACCTTC.

J is TRBJ1-1 and V is TRBV7-8; 9 positions agree with TRBD1. V trimming: 4 bases; J trimming: 1 base; junction bases outside the gene matches: 7. Germline assignment: CDR1 SGHVS and CDR2 FQNEAQ. The CDR3 is made up of 16 amino acids. Here the CDR3 reads CASSWKPGQGNTEAFF. CDR3 DNA: TGTGCCAGCAGCTGGAAACCGGGACAGGGGAACACTGAAGCTTTCTTT.

The chain employs TRBV28 and TRBJ1-2; D remains ambiguous. Germline CDR1 is MDHEN and CDR2 is SYDVKM. Trimming stripped 8 bases from V and 2 bases from J, with 6 bases between. The CDR3 has 11 residues. The CDR3 region is CASGINYGYTF. In nucleotides, the CDR3 is TGTGCCAGCGGGATCAACTATGGCTACACCTTC.

The chain couples TRBV4-1 to TRBJ2-6; no clear D gene. Germline V lookup: CDR1 MGHRA, CDR2 YSYEKL. The CDR3 covers 17 residues. Trimming removed 2 bases from V and 0 bases from J, with 11 bases in between. CDR3 protein: CASSQIAGVSGANVLTF. The DNA for the CDR3 is TGCGCCAGCAGCCAAATTGCAGGAGTCTCTGGGGCCAACGTCCTGACTTTC.

V is TRBV28 and J is TRBJ1-6; D is uncertain. The V gene's germline CDR1 is MDHEN and CDR2 SYDVKM. V was shortened by 1 base and J by 9 bases, with 10 bases between the two germline ends. The length of the CDR3 is 14 residues. The CDR3: CASSLSDFISPLHF. The CDR3 coding sequence is TGTGCCAGCAGTTTATCGGATTTCATTTCACCCCTCCACTTT.

Concerning this clone itself: Other DNA variants within this sample encode the same CDR3. The chain is built from TRBV6-1 and TRBJ2-1, with D uncertain. Germline V CDR1 and CDR2: MNHNS, SASEGT. This CDR3 comprises 12 residues. Between the trimmed V and J ends, which lost 2 bases and 7 bases, there was a span of 6 bases. The CDR3 is CASSELGNEQFF. CDR3 coding DNA: TGTGCCAGCAGTGAACTGGGGAATGAGCAGTTCTTC.

V usage is TRBV28 and J usage is TRBJ2-2; 8 positions agree with TRBD1. V shed 6 bases, J shed 10 bases, and the junction held 19 bases outside the gene matches. CDR3 length: 17 residues. The germline CDR1 and CDR2 sequences are MDHEN and SYDVKM. The CDR3 nucleotides read TGTGCCAGCAGATCGGACCAACTACGCGGACAGGGATCGGAGCTGTTTTTT. It codes for CASRSDQLRGQGSELFF.

The chain links TRBV7-9 to TRBJ2-2; D gene unclear. Trimming removed 5 bases at V and 4 bases at J, with 20 bases between. The CDR3 is 17 amino acids. Germline CDR1 is SEHNR and CDR2 is FQNEAQ (reference sequence). Here the CDR3 DNA reads TGTGCCAGCAGCGACCCACTGGAGCAAATAACCACCGGGGAGCTGTTTTTT. This translates into CASSDPLEQITTGELFF.

This chain links TRBV7-8 with TRBJ2-7; 9 nucleotides match TRBD1. There are 15 residues in the CDR3. V was pared by 1 base and J by 5 bases, with 6 bases of the junction left unmatched. CDR1 and CDR2 (germline): SGHVS, FQNEAQ. CDR3 sequence reads: CASSLGTGGDDEQYF. Written as DNA, the CDR3 is TGTGCCAGCAGCTTAGGAACAGGGGGCGACGACGAGCAGTACTTC.

CDR3 nucleotide sequence: TGTGCCAGCTCACCCGGGACAGGGGACACTGAAGCTTTCTTT. This gives the protein CASSPGTGDTEAFF. The chain couples TRBV18 to TRBJ1-1; 10 bases line up with TRBD1. The CDR3 has 14 amino acids. Germline V gene sequence: CDR1 KGHSH, CDR2 LQKENI. Germline trimming cut 3 bases from V and 3 bases from J; bases unmatched to any gene: 1.

Note on this clone: This sample also contains other DNA sequences that code for the same CDR3. The chain carries TRBV19 and TRBJ2-7, with no clear D. The CDR3 is 14 residues long. Looked up from germline, CDR1 is LNHDA and CDR2 is SQIVND (reference sequence). V was pared by 3 bases and J by 1 base, with 10 bases between. The CDR3 DNA follows: TGTGCCAGTAGTATCGTATCCGGGTCCTACGAGCAGTACTTC. It specifies CASSIVSGSYEQYF.

Notes on this clone: Other DNA variants within this sample encode the same CDR3. V usage is TRBV10-3 and J usage is TRBJ1-1; D is perhaps TRBD1 (6 bases). The V gene lost 0 bases and the J gene lost 1 base, with 12 bases spanning the gap. The CDR3 totals 16 residues. Germline V gene lookup returns CDR1 ENHRY and CDR2 SYGVKD. The CDR3 sequence: CAISESGGRENTEAFF. For the CDR3, the DNA is TGTGCCATCAGTGAGTCGGGGGGGCGCGAGAACACTGAAGCTTTCTTT.

The V call is TRBV30, the J call TRBJ1-1, with TRBD1 as a possible D gene (5 bases). This CDR3 is built from 12 residues. The germline gives CDR1 GTSNPN, CDR2 SVGIG (reference sequence). V lost 8 bases, J lost 6 bases, and 16 bases lay in between. The CDR3 DNA is TGTGCCGGGACCGGAATCCGCGCTGAAGCTTTCTTT. Encoded protein: CAGTGIRAEAFF.

This clone appeared a single time. V usage is TRBV28 and J usage is TRBJ1-2, with no clear D. The CDR3 runs 15 residues. From germline, CDR1 is MDHEN and CDR2 SYDVKM. V shed 2 bases and J shed 5 bases, with 15 bases lying between them. The CDR3 DNA follows: TGTGCCAGCAGTTTAGCAGGCGGAGCTGGATATGGCTACACCTTC. This codes for CASSLAGGAGYGYTF.

V and J are TRBV27 and TRBJ1-4; TRBD1 aligns across 9 bases. CDR1 MNHEY and CDR2 SMNVEV come from the germline V gene (reference sequence). Trimming removed 6 bases from V and 5 bases from J; junction bases left unmatched: 13. The CDR3 is 17 amino acids. CDR3 protein: CASSSLGTGNLNEKLFF. In DNA, the CDR3 is TGTGCCAGCAGCTCATTGGGGACAGGGAATTTAAATGAAAAACTGTTTTTT.

The rearrangement joins TRBV13 to TRBJ2-7; TRBD1 matches 7 bases. CDR3 length equals 14 residues. The V segment lost 0 bases and the J segment 5 bases; nucleotides outside the gene matches: 4. Germline V gene data show CDR1 as PRHDT and CDR2 as FYEKMQ (reference sequence). Written as DNA, the CDR3 is TGTGCCAGCAGCTTAGGGACAGGGTGGAACGAGCAGTACTTC. Residues: CASSLGTGWNEQYF.

The V gene is TRBV9, the J gene TRBJ1-3, with D tentatively TRBD1 (5 bases). The CDR3 runs 17 residues. Germline values: CDR1 SGDLS, CDR2 YYNGEE. V was clipped by 4 bases and J by 0 bases, with 17 bases between them. CDR3: CASSPTPPQGSGNTIYF. In DNA, the CDR3 is TGTGCCAGCAGCCCCACCCCACCCCAGGGCTCTGGAAACACCATATATTTT.

This chain joins TRBV7-9 and TRBJ1-4, with 7 positions matching TRBD1. Germline CDR1 is SEHNR and CDR2 is FQNEAQ (reference sequence). V trimming: 5 bases; J trimming: 0 bases; junction bases outside the gene matches: 6. This CDR3 spans 16 amino acids. CDR3 amino acids: CASSRQGSATNEKLFF. The CDR3 nucleotides are TGTGCCAGCAGCCGACAGGGAAGTGCAACTAATGAAAAACTGTTTTTT.

This sequence joins TRBV10-1 and TRBJ2-1; tentatively, D is TRBD1 or TRBD2 (5 bases each). Germline assignment: CDR1 WNHNN and CDR2 SYGVQD (reference sequence). This CDR3 comprises 14 residues. Trimming took off 4 bases at V and 5 bases at J, with 12 bases between the two ends. The DNA for the CDR3 is TGCGCCAGCAGTGGCGGGCAGGGAGACAATGAGCAGTTCTTC. This translates into CASSGGQGDNEQFF.

The chain employs TRBV6-4 and TRBJ2-1; TRBD2 aligns across 13 bases. The V gene end was trimmed by 0 bases and the J gene end by 4 bases; junction bases not matched to a gene: 6. From germline, CDR1 is MRHNA and CDR2 SNTAGT. The CDR3 loop spans 18 amino acids. This CDR3 reads CASSDSSPGLAGYNEQFF. CDR3 sequence (DNA): TGTGCCAGCAGTGACTCTTCGCCGGGACTAGCGGGATACAATGAGCAGTTCTTC.

The rearrangement links TRBV2 to TRBJ2-5; the match to TRBD2 covers 11 bases. V lost 1 base and J lost 2; bases outside the gene matches: 6. The CDR3 contains 17 residues. The germline V gene has CDR1 SNHLY and CDR2 FYNNEI. DNA of the CDR3: TGTGCCAGCAGTGAAGGGCTAGCGGGGGGTGCACAAGAGACCCAGTACTTC. Protein: CASSEGLAGGAQETQYF.

Details on this clone: Within the sample, other DNA sequences also encode this same CDR3. The chain couples TRBV7-9 to TRBJ1-6; D is undetermined. From germline, CDR1 is SEHNR and CDR2 FQNEAQ (reference sequence). With 2 bases removed from V and 9 bases from J, the gap between germline ends came to 5 bases. This CDR3 comprises 12 residues. In DNA, the CDR3 is TGTGCCAGCAGCTTAAGTAGTTCACCCCTCCACTTT. This gives the protein CASSLSSSPLHF.

The chain couples TRBV9 to TRBJ1-1; the D gene is possibly TRBD1 (5 bases). CDR3 length: 15 residues. Trimming pared 2 bases from V and 5 bases from J, leaving 16 bases between. Germline V CDR1 and CDR2: SGDLS, YYNGEE. The CDR3 DNA reads TGTGCCAGCAGCGTCGAAGACACAGGTTTAACTGAAGCTTTCTTT. This gives the protein CASSVEDTGLTEAFF.

In its sample, this clone was seen once. The genes are TRBV6-1 and TRBJ2-6; D unresolved. Trimming pared 7 bases from V and 4 bases from J, leaving 8 bases between. Germline loops: CDR1 MNHNS, CDR2 SASEGT. CDR3 size: 13 residues. The chain's CDR3 is CASTLLGANVLTF. The CDR3 DNA follows: TGTGCCAGCACTTTGCTAGGGGCCAACGTCCTGACTTTC.

V and J are TRBV27 and TRBJ1-5; TRBD1 agrees at 9 bases. The V and J ends lost 10 bases and 7 bases, in that order; junction bases with no gene match: 11. This CDR3 region has 14 residues. Germline CDR1 MNHEY, CDR2 SMNVEV (reference sequence). This CDR3 reads CATRKTGGEQPQHF. Here the CDR3 DNA reads TGTGCCACAAGGAAAACAGGGGGCGAGCAGCCCCAGCATTTT.